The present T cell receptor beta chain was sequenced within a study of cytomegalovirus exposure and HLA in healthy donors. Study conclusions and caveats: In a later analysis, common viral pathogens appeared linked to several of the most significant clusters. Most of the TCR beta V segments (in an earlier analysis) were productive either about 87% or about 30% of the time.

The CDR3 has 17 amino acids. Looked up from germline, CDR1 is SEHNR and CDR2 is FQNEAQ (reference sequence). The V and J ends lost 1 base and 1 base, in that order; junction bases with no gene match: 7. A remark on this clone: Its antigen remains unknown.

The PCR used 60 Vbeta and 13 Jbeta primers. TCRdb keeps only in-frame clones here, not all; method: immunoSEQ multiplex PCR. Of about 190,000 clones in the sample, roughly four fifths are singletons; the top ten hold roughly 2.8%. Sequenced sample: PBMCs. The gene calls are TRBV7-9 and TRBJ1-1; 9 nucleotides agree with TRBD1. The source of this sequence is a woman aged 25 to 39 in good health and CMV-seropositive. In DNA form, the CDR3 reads TGTGCCAGCAGCTTAGAGGGGACAGGGTGGAGGAACACTGAAGCTTTCTTT. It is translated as CASSLEGTGWRNTEAFF.